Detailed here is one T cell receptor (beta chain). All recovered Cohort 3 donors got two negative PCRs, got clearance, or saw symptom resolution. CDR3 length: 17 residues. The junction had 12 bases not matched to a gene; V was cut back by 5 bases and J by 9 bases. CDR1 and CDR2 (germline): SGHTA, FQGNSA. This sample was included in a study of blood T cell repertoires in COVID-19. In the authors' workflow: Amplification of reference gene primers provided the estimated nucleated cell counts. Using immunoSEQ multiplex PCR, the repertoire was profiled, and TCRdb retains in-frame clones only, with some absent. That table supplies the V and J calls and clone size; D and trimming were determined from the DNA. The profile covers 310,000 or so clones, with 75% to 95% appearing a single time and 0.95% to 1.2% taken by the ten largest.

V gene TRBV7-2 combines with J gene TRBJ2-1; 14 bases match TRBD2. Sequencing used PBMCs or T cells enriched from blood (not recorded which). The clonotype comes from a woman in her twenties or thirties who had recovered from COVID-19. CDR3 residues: CASSPAGLAGVYREQFF. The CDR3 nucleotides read TGTGCCAGCAGCCCTGCGGGACTAGCGGGAGTATATCGTGAGCAGTTCTTC.